These 14 T cell receptor beta chains were sequenced from one sample in a study of beta chain features in type 1 diabetes. The study reverse transcribed the entire isolated RNA, so it sequenced expressed TCRB transcripts. Sequencing was performed with immunoSEQ multiplex PCR; in TCRdb, only in-frame clones are kept and a portion is missing. Among some 220,000 clones listed, approximately 11% were seen once. The sample taken for sequencing was central memory CD4+ T cells from blood. The origin of the receptors is a man younger than 35 in good health.

The chain carries TRBV28 and TRBJ2-5; tentatively, D is TRBD2 (5 bases). CDR1 is MDHEN, CDR2 SYDVKM, per germline. V lost 6 bases and J lost 3, with 11 bases in between. This CDR3 region has 13 residues. The CDR3 sequence: CASSLGREETQYF. CDR3 nucleotide sequence: TGTGCCAGCAGCCTTGGGAGAGAAGAGACCCAGTACTTC.

This chain links TRBV23-1 with TRBJ2-1; 9 nucleotides align to TRBD1. TRBV23-1 falls under the ORF class, with uncertain function. The CDR3 contains 16 residues. V was pared by 2 bases and J by 2 bases, with 4 bases of the junction left unmatched. DNA of the CDR3: TGCGCCAGCAGTCAACGAACAGGGGGCCCCTACAATGAGCAGTTCTTC. Translated: CASSQRTGGPYNEQFF.

This clone was observed a few times. The V gene is TRBV9, the J gene TRBJ1-1; 10 bases match TRBD1. Germline V CDR1 and CDR2: SGDLS, YYNGEE. J lost 3 bases, V lost 4 bases, and 9 bases had no gene match. CDR3 length equals 16 residues. CDR3 sequence (DNA): TGTGCCAGCAGCCCCATGACAGGGGGCAGGGACACTGAAGCTTTCTTT. This encodes CASSPMTGGRDTEAFF.

The genes are TRBV9 and TRBJ2-1; D is unresolved. Germline CDR1 is SGDLS and CDR2 is YYNGEE. This CDR3 spans 16 amino acids. V was cut by 4 bases and J by 7 bases, with 21 bases left in between. The CDR3 region is CASSPTSLRVSNEQFF. CDR3 in DNA: TGTGCCAGCAGCCCTACTTCGCTCCGAGTGTCGAATGAGCAGTTCTTC.

A word on this clone: This is likely an artifact of a read error, given a far larger clone one base away. The V call is TRBV2, the J call TRBJ2-6, with D perhaps matching TRBD2 (6 bases). The CDR3 extends over 16 amino acids. Trimming left V 6 bases short and J 4 bases short, with 16 bases between. Germline CDR1 reads SNHLY; CDR2 reads FYNNEI. The CDR3 here is CASREGRAPGANVLTF. CDR3 nucleotides: TGTGCCAGCAGGGAGGGACGGGCGCCCGGGGCCAACGTCCTGACTTTC.

This clone was seen a few times. The chain carries TRBV7-2 and TRBJ2-3; weak D call: TRBD1 (6 bases). CDR1 SGHTA and CDR2 FQGNSA come from the germline V gene. The CDR3 sequence is 14 residues long. V was shortened by 3 bases and J by 5 bases, with 12 bases between the two germline ends. CDR3 sequence (DNA): TGTGCCAGCAGCTTTATAACACAGGGAGATACGCAGTATTTT. As protein: CASSFITQGDTQYF.

This clone was counted a few times. This chain joins TRBV4-3 and TRBJ2-1; 8 nucleotides align to TRBD2. Germline CDR1 and CDR2: LGHNA and YSLEER. Trimming at V came to 0 bases and at J to 3 bases, leaving 7 bases not matched to a gene. CDR3 length: 17 amino acids. The CDR3 nucleotides read TGCGCCAGCAGCCAAGATGTAGCGGGGATTGACTACAATGAGCAGTTCTTC. It translates to CASSQDVAGIDYNEQFF.

This chain links TRBV28 with TRBJ2-2; D is undetermined. This CDR3 comprises 15 residues. Germline V CDR1 and CDR2: MDHEN, SYDVKM. The V end was cut by 5 bases, the J end by 1 base, with 11 bases between. CDR3 nucleotides: TGTGCCAGCAGTGATCGCACGTTGAACACCGGGGAGCTGTTTTTT. Protein sequence: CASSDRTLNTGELFF. Drawing the rest from reference TRBV28 and TRBJ2-2, the complete variable domain is DVKVTQSSRYLVKRTGEKVFLECVQDMDHENMFWYRQDPGLGLRLIYFSYDVKMKEKGDIPEGYSVSREKKERFSLILESASTNQTSMYLCASSDRTLNTGELFFGEGSRLTVL.

This sequence joins TRBV4-1 and TRBJ2-5; 13 bases are a match to TRBD2. This CDR3 spans 20 amino acids. The J segment lost 1 base and the V segment lost 4 bases, leaving 15 bases of the junction unmatched. Germline lookup yields CDR1 MGHRA and CDR2 YSYEKL. DNA of the CDR3: TGCGCCAGCAGCCTAGTTGGTTTCGGACTAGCGGGAGACCGCCAAGAGACCCAGTACTTC. This codes for CASSLVGFGLAGDRQETQYF.

This clone was seen at least ten times. The chain joins TRBV2 to TRBJ2-7; no clear D. The CDR3 runs to 11 residues. V lost 6 bases and J 3 bases, leaving 6 bases between the germline ends. Germline V gene data show CDR1 as SNHLY and CDR2 as FYNNEI. CDR3 residues: CASRPFYEQYF. The CDR3 DNA reads TGTGCCAGCAGACCCTTCTACGAGCAGTACTTC.

This clone was seen a handful of times. This likely reflects a read error, since a far larger clone is one base away. Other DNA sequences of this sample code for an identical CDR3. The chain combines TRBV29-1 with TRBJ2-1; D ambiguous. The germline gives CDR1 SQVTM, CDR2 ANQGSEA. V lost 7 bases, J lost 9 bases, and 22 bases lay in between. The CDR3 covers 14 residues. The CDR3 region is CSAGGGVVRSEQFF. As DNA, the CDR3 is TGCAGCGCCGGTGGTGGGGTAGTGCGTAGTGAGCAGTTCTTC.

V gene TRBV5-1 combines with J gene TRBJ2-5; 11 positions agree with TRBD2. V dropped 1 base and J dropped 4; count of bases not matched to a gene: 3. This CDR3 has 15 residues. Germline CDR1 is SGHRS and CDR2 is YFSETQ. The CDR3 sequence: CASSLIAGGPETQYF. The CDR3 DNA sequence: TGCGCCAGCAGCTTGATAGCGGGAGGGCCAGAGACCCAGTACTTC.

This clone showed up just a few times. V and J are TRBV29-1 and TRBJ2-1; D is uncertain. The CDR3 spans 12 residues. Germline CDR1 and CDR2: SQVTM and ANQGSEA. V was pared by 3 bases and J by 6 bases, with 9 bases between. The CDR3 nucleotides read TGCAGCGTTGATGGCCTTACCAATGAGCAGTTCTTC. Translated: CSVDGLTNEQFF.

The chain links TRBV7-8 to TRBJ2-5; 7 nucleotides align to TRBD2. CDR1 and CDR2 from the germline V gene are SGHVS and FQNEAQ. The CDR3 has 14 residues. The J segment lost 2 bases and the V segment lost 8 bases, leaving 8 bases of the junction unmatched. The CDR3 is CASGPGGGQETQYF. CDR3 coding DNA: TGTGCCAGCGGCCCGGGGGGAGGACAAGAGACCCAGTACTTC.